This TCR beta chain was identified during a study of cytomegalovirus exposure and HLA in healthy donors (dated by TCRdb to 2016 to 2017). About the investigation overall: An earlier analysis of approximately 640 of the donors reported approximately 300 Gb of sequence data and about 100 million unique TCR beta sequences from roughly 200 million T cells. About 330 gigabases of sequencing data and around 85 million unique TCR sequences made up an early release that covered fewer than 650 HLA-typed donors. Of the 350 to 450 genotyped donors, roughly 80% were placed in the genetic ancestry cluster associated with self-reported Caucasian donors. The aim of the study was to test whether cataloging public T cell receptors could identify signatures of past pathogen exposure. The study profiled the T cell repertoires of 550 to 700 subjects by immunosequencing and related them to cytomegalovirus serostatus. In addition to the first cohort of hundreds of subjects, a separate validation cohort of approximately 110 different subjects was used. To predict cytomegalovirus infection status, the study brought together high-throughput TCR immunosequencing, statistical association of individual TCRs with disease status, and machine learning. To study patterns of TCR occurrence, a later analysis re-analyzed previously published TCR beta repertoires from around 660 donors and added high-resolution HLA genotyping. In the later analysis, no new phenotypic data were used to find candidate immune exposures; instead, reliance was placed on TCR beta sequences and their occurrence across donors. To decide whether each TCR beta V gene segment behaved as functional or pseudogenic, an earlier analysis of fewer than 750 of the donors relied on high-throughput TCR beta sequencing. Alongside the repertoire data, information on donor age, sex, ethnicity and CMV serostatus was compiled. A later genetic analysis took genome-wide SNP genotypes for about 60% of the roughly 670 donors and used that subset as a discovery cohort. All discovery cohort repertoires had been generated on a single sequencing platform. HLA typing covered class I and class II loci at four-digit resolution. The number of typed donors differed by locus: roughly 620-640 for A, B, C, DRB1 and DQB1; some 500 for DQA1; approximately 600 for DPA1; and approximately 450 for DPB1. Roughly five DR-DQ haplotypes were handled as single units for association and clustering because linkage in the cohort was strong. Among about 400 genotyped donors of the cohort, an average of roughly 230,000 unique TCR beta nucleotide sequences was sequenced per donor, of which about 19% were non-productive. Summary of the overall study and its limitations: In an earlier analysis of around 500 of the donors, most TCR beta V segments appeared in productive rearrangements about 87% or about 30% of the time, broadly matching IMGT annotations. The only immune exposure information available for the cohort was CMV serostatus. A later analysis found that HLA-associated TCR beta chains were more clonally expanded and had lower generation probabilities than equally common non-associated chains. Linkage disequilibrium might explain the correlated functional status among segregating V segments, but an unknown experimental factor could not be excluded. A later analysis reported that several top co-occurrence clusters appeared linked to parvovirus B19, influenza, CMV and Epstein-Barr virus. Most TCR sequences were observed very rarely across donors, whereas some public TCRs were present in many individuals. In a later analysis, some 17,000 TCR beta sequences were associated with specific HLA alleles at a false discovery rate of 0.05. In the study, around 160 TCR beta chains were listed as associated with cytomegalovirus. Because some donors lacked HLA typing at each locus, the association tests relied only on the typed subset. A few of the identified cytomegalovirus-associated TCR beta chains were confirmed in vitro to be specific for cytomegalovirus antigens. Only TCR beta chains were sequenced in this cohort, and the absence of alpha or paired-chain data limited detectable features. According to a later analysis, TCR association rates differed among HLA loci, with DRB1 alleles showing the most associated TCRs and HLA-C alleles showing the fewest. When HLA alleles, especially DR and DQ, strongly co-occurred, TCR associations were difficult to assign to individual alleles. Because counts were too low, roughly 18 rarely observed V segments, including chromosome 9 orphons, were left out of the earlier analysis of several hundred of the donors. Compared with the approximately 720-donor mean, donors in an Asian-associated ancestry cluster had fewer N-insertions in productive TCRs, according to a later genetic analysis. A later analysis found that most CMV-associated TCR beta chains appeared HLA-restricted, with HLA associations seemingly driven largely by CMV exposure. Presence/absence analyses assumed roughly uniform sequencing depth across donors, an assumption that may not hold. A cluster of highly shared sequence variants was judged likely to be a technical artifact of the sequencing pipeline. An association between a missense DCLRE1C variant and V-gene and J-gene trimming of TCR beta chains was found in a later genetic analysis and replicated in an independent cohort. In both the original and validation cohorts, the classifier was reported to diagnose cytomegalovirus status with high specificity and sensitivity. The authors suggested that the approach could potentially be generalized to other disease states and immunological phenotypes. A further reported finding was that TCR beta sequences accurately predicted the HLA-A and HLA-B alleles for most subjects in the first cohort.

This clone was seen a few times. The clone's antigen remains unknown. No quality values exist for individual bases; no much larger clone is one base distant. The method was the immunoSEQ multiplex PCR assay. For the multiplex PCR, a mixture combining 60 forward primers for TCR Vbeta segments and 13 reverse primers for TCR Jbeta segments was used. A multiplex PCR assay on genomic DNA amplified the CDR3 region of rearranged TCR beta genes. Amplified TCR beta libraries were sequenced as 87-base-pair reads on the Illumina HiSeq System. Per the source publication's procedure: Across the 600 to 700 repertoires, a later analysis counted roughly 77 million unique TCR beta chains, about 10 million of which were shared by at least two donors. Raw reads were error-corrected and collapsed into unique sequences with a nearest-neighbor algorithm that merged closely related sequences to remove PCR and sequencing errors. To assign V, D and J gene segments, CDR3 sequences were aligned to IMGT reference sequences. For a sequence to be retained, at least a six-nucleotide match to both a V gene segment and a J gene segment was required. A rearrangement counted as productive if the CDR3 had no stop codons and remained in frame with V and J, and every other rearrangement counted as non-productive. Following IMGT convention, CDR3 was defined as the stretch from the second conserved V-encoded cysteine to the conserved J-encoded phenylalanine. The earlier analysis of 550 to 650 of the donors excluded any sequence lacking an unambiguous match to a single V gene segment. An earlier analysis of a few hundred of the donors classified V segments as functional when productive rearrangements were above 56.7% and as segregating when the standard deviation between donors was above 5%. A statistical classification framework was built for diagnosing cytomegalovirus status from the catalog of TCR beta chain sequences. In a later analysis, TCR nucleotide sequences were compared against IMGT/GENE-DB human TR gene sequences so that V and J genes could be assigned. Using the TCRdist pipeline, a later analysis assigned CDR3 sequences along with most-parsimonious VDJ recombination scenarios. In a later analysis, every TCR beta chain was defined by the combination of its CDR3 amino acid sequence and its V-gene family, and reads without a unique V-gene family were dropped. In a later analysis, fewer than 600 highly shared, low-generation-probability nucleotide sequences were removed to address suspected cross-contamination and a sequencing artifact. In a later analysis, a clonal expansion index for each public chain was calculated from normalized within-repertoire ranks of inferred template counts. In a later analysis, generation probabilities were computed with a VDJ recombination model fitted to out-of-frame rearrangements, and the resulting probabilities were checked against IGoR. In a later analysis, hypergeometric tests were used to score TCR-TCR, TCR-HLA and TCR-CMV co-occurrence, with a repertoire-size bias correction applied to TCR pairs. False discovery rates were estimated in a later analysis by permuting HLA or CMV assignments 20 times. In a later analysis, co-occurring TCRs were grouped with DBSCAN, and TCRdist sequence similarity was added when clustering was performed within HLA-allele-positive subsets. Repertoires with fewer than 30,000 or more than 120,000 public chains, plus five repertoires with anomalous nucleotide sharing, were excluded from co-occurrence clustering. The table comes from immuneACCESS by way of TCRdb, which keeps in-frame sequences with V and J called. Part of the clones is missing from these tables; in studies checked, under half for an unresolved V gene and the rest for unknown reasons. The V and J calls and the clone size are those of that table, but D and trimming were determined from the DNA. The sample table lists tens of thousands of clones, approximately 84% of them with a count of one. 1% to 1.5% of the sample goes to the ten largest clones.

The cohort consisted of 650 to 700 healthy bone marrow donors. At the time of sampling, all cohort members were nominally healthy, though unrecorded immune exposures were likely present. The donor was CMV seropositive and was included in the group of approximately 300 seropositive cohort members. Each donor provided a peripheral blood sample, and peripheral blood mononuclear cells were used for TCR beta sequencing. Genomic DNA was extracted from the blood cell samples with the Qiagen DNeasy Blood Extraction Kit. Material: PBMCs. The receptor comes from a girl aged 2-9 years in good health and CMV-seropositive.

The CDR3: CSVEGGNGGDEQFF. The nucleotides read TGCAGCGTTGAAGGTGGGAACGGGGGTGATGAGCAGTTCTTC. The chain links TRBV29-1 with TRBJ2-1; D gene: possibly TRBD2, on 6 matching bases. Reading from cysteine to phenylalanine, the CDR3 counts 14 amino acids. CDR3 DNA only is kept here, 42 bases in frame from base 1. CDR1 and CDR2, looked up from the germline V gene, are SQVTM and ANQGSEA. Between the V and J ends, shortened by 1 base and 8 bases respectively, the junction contains 15 bases.